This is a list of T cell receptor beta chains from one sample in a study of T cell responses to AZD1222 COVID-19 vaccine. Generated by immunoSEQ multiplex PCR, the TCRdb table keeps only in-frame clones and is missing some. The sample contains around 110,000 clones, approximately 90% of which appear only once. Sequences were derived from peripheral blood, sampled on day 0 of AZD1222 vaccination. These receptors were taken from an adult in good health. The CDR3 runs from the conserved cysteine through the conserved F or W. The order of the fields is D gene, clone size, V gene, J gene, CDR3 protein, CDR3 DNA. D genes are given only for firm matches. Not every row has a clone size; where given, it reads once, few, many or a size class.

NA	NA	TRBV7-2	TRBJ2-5	CASSPSARGETQYF	TGTGCCAGCAGCCCGAGCGCACGAGGAGAGACCCAGTACTTC
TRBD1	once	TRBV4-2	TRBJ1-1	CASSPTGTGPEAFF	TGTGCCAGCAGCCCCACCGGGACAGGGCCTGAAGCTTTCTTT
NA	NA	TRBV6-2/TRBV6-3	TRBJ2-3	CASSWDLYTDTQYF	TGTGCCAGCAGTTGGGACTTATACACAGATACGCAGTATTTT
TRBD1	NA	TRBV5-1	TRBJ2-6	CASSADRGAGANVLTF	TGCGCCAGCAGCGCGGACAGGGGGGCTGGGGCCAACGTCCTGACTTTC
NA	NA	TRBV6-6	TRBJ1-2	CASSPRGKNYGYTF	TGTGCCAGCAGTCCTAGGGGGAAAAACTATGGCTACACCTTC
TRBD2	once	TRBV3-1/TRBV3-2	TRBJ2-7	CASSQGRTGLARGEQYF	TGTGCCAGCAGCCAAGGCCGTACCGGACTAGCGCGGGGGGAGCAGTACTTC
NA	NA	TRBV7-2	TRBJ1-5	CASSGGVSSNQPQHF	TGTGCCAGCAGCGGGGGAGTCAGTAGCAATCAGCCCCAGCATTTT
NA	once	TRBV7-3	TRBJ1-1	CASSFSRDTGRAFF	TGTGCCAGCAGCTTTAGCCGGGACACGGGGAGAGCTTTCTTT
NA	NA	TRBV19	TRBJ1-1	CASSIDASTEAFF	TGTGCCAGTAGTATAGACGCCAGCACTGAAGCTTTCTTT
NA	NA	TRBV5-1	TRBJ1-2	CASTIGTQLNYGYTF	TGCGCCAGCACCATCGGGACCCAGCTTAACTATGGCTACACCTTC
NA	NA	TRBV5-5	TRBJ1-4	CASSLEWGGEKLFF	TGTGCCAGCAGCTTGGAATGGGGCGGTGAAAAACTGTTTTTT
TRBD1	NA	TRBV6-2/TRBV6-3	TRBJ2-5	CASSFVPLGTAQETQYF	TGTGCCAGCAGTTTCGTCCCTCTGGGGACAGCACAAGAGACCCAGTACTTC
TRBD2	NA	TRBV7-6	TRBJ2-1	CASSLARVSGGAYNEQFF	TGTGCCAGCAGCTTAGCGAGAGTTAGCGGGGGGGCCTACAATGAGCAGTTCTTC
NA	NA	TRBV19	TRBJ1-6	CASRANFRASYNSPLHF	TGTGCCAGTAGAGCCAATTTTAGGGCGAGTTATAATTCACCCCTCCACTTT
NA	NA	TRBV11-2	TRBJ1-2	CASSPLRPIGHYGYTF	TGTGCCAGCAGCCCACTAAGGCCGATTGGGCACTATGGCTACACCTTC
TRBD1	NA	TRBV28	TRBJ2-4	CASSLGRRGLNIQYF	TGTGCCAGCAGTTTGGGGCGCAGGGGGCTAAACATTCAGTACTTC
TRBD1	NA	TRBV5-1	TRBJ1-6	CASSYNRGQVPLHF	TGCGCCAGCAGCTATAACAGGGGGCAAGTACCCCTCCACTTT
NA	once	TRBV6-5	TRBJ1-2	CASRKGWYGYTF	TGTGCCAGCAGAAAAGGGTGGTATGGCTACACCTTC
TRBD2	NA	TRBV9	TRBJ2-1	CASSTDGLAENEQFF	TGTGCCAGCAGCACCGATGGGCTAGCGGAGAATGAGCAGTTCTTC
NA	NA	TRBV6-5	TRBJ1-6	CASSSRQTWNSPLHF	TGTGCCAGCAGTTCCCGACAGACTTGGAATTCACCCCTCCACTTT
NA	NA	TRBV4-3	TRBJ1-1	CASSQDGRGTEAFF	TGCGCCAGCAGCCAAGACGGACGAGGCACTGAAGCTTTCTTT
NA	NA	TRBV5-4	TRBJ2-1	CASRTDSYNEQFF	TGTGCCAGCAGAACCGACAGCTACAATGAGCAGTTCTTC
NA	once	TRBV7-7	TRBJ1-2	CASSAHPSRTVGYTF	TGTGCCAGCAGCGCCCATCCCTCAAGGACAGTAGGCTACACCTTC
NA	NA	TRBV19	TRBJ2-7	CASSIDMSSGVVGEQYF	TGTGCCAGTAGTATAGACATGTCTTCCGGTGTGGTGGGCGAGCAGTACTTC
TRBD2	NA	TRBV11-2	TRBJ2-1	CASSLTGGQILHNEQFF	TGTGCCAGCAGCCTAACGGGGGGGCAAATCCTCCATAATGAGCAGTTCTTC
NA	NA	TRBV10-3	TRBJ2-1	CAISESGWDEQFF	TGTGCCATCAGTGAGTCGGGGTGGGATGAGCAGTTCTTC
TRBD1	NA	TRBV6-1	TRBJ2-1	CASSDGTAYNEQFF	TGTGCCAGCAGTGACGGGACAGCATACAATGAGCAGTTCTTC
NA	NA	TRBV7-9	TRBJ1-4	CASRADGGNNEKLFF	TGTGCCAGCAGGGCAGACGGGGGGAATAATGAAAAACTGTTTTTT
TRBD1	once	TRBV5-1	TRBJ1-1	CASSGRDRGRGTEAFF	TGCGCCAGCAGCGGCCGGGACAGGGGGCGAGGCACTGAAGCTTTCTTT
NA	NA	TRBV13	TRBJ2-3	CASSFTDTQYF	TGTGCCAGCAGCTTTACAGATACGCAGTATTTT
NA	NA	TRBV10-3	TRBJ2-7	CAISEVESSYEQYF	TGTGCCATCAGTGAGGTAGAGAGCTCCTACGAGCAGTACTTC
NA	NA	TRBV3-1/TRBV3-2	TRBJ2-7	CASSQVTSVEQYF	TGTGCCAGCAGCCAAGTTACTTCCGTGGAGCAGTACTTC
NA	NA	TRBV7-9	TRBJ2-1	CASSPGQWDSNNEQFF	TGTGCCAGCAGCCCCGGACAGTGGGATAGCAACAATGAGCAGTTCTTC
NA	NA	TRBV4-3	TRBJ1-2	CASSQGSVGVKEGYTF	TGCGCCAGCAGCCAAGGTTCGGTAGGGGTAAAGGAAGGCTACACCTTC
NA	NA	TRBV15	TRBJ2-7	CATSRDRGARDGWDEQYF	TGTGCCACCAGCAGAGATAGGGGGGCTCGGGACGGATGGGACGAGCAGTACTTC
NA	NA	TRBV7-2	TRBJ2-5	CASSLGTGNLQETQYF	TGTGCCAGCAGCTTAGGCACAGGGAACCTCCAAGAGACCCAGTACTTC
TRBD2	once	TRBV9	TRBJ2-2	CASRPSGGTGELFF	TGTGCCAGCAGGCCAAGCGGGGGGACCGGGGAGCTGTTTTTT
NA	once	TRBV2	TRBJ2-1	CASSEVGSGAPGRFF	NA
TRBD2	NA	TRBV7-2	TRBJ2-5	CASSPRIWGGEETQYF	TGTGCCAGCAGCCCGCGCATTTGGGGGGGGGAAGAGACCCAGTACTTC
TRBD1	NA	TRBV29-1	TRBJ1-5	CSVRTGGNPGQPQHF	TGCAGCGTACGGACAGGGGGCAACCCCGGGCAGCCCCAGCATTTT
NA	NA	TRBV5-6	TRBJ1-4	CASSRRVATNEKLFF	TGTGCCAGCAGCAGGAGGGTCGCAACTAATGAAAAACTGTTTTTT
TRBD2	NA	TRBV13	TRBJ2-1	CASSLDIASGGYNEQFF	TGTGCCAGCAGCTTAGATATAGCTAGCGGGGGATACAATGAGCAGTTCTTC
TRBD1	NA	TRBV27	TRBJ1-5	CASSPHRDRGRNQPQHF	TGTGCCAGCAGTCCTCACCGGGACAGGGGGCGGAATCAGCCCCAGCATTTT
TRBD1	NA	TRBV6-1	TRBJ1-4	CASSEQWTGISKKLFF	TGTGCCAGCAGTGAGCAATGGACAGGGATAAGCAAAAAACTGTTTTTT
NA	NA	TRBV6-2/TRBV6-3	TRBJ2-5	CASSYSIGLETQYF	TGTGCCAGCAGTTACTCGATTGGCCTAGAGACCCAGTACTTC